One and the same sample provided the 24 T cell receptor beta chains below, sequenced in a study of blood T cell repertoires in COVID-19. The protocol was immunoSEQ multiplex PCR, while the TCRdb copy is restricted to in-frame clones and leaves out a portion. The sample consists of 250,000 to 300,000 clones, 70% to 80% of them appearing once. The sample was peripheral blood. The receptors originated from a woman older than 75 with acute or convalescent COVID-19.

In regard to this clone: This may be a read error, as it is one base from a much larger clone. The chain combines TRBV11-2 with TRBJ1-1, with D perhaps matching TRBD1 (5 bases). V was clipped by 3 bases and J by 4 bases, with 6 bases between them. Germline V gene data show CDR1 as SGHAT and CDR2 as FQNNGV. The CDR3 runs to 12 residues. The CDR3 DNA follows: TGTGCCAGCAGCTTCGGGGGCACTGAAGCTTTCTTT. As protein: CASSFGGTEAFF.

The chain joins TRBV6-5 to TRBJ1-1, with 8 bases aligning to TRBD1. Unmatched junction bases numbered 4, after V lost 0 bases and J lost 1 base. CDR1 is MNHEY and CDR2 is SVGAGI in the germline V gene. The CDR3 runs to 16 residues. The CDR3 sequence: CASSYSPDRANTEAFF. Written as DNA, the CDR3 is TGTGCCAGCAGTTACTCCCCGGACAGGGCGAACACTGAAGCTTTCTTT.

This clone was found a few times. V and J are TRBV6-5 and TRBJ2-7; 9 bases align to TRBD1. CDR1 and CDR2 (germline): MNHEY, SVGAGI. The CDR3 sequence is 15 residues long. Losses at the gene ends were 6 bases for V and 2 bases for J; bases not matched to a gene: 8. This chain's CDR3 is CASRAGTGTTYEQYF. For the CDR3, the DNA is TGTGCCAGCAGGGCCGGGACAGGGACAACCTACGAGCAGTACTTC.

This clone came up once. CDR3 nucleotide sequence: TGTGCCAGCAGTGCGTCGGGCAGGGAATTCACAGATACGCAGTATTTT. The encoded protein is CASSASGREFTDTQYF. The V gene is TRBV2, the J gene TRBJ2-3; D perhaps matches TRBD1 (5 bases). Germline V lookup: CDR1 SNHLY, CDR2 FYNNEI. This CDR3 has 16 amino acids. The V end lost 4 bases, the J end lost 2 bases, and 16 bases lay between the germline ends. The complete variable domain, with remaining parts taken from reference TRBV2 and TRBJ2-3, reads EPEVTQTPSHQVTQMGQEVILRCVPISNHLYFYWYRQILGQKVEFLVSFYNNEISEKSEIFDDQFSVERPDGSNFTLKIRSTKLEDSAMYFCASSASGREFTDTQYFGPGTRLTVL.

The rearrangement uses TRBV18 and TRBJ1-5; D is unclear. Germline CDR1 KGHSH, CDR2 LQKENI. V lost 5 bases and J 4 bases, leaving 12 bases between the germline ends. The length of the CDR3 is 14 residues. In DNA, the CDR3 is TGTGCCAGCTCAACCGACATGGGTAATCAGCCCCAGCATTTT. Translating gives CASSTDMGNQPQHF.

The chain carries TRBV6-6 and TRBJ1-6; no clear D gene. Germline V gives CDR1 MNHNY, CDR2 SVGAGI (reference sequence). V lost 5 bases and J 3 bases, leaving 11 bases between the germline ends. There are 15 residues in the CDR3. The CDR3 coding sequence is TGTGCCAGCAGTGGGCCGGCTCTCTATAATTCACCCCTCCACTTT. Translation gives CASSGPALYNSPLHF.

V usage is TRBV5-4 and J usage is TRBJ2-3, with D perhaps TRBD2 (5 bases). The ends were cut back, 4 bases at V and 0 bases at J, with 9 bases in the middle. The V gene's germline CDR1 is SGHNT and CDR2 YYREEE (reference sequence). The CDR3 loop spans 14 amino acids. The CDR3 DNA follows: TGTGCCAGCAGCGGCAGGACTAGCACAGATACGCAGTATTTT. This codes for CASSGRTSTDTQYF.

The J gene is TRBJ1-4, the V gene TRBV19; weak D call: TRBD1 (6 bases). Germline V gives CDR1 LNHDA, CDR2 SQIVND (reference sequence). This CDR3 comprises 13 residues. V was clipped by 10 bases and J by 5 bases, with 14 bases between them. As DNA, the CDR3 is TGTGCCACCGCGGGGGGGGCAAATGAAAAACTGTTTTTT. Translation gives CATAGGANEKLFF.

This clone was counted between two and nine times. This chain uses TRBV5-4 with TRBJ2-7, with TRBD1 matching over 10 bases. From germline, CDR1 is SGHNT and CDR2 YYREEE (reference sequence). V trimming: 4 bases; J trimming: 4 bases; junction bases outside the gene matches: 5. This CDR3 contains 14 residues. The CDR3 nucleotides are TGTGCCAGCAGCCCCCCGGGACAGGGGTACGAGCAGTACTTC. This sequence encodes CASSPPGQGYEQYF.

The rearrangement joins TRBV9 to TRBJ2-1; 7 bases are shared with TRBD2. CDR3 length: 14 amino acids. Trimming at V came to 3 bases and at J to 7 bases, leaving 7 bases not matched to a gene. Germline CDR1 SGDLS, CDR2 YYNGEE. DNA of the CDR3: TGTGCCAGCAGCGAAGGGCCGGGGGGAAATGAGCAGTTCTTC. Protein product: CASSEGPGGNEQFF. Full variable domain (outside the CDR3, taken from reference TRBV9 and TRBJ2-1): DSGVTQTPKHLITATGQRVTLRCSPRSGDLSVYWYQQSLDQGLQFLIQYYNGEERAKGNILERFSAQQFPDLHSELNLSSLELGDSALYFCASSEGPGGNEQFFGPGTRLTVL.

The chain uses TRBV5-4 and TRBJ2-1; 7 bases map to TRBD2. This CDR3 region has 19 residues. Germline values: CDR1 SGHNT, CDR2 YYREEE (reference sequence). Germline trimming cut 3 bases from V and 0 bases from J; bases unmatched to any gene: 15. As DNA, the CDR3 is TGTGCCAGCAGCTCACCTGGGGGGGTTAACCTCTTCTCCTACAATGAGCAGTTCTTC. Its protein is CASSSPGGVNLFSYNEQFF. The full variable domain, completed using reference TRBV5-4 and TRBJ2-1, is ETGVTQSPTHLIKTRGQQVTLRCSSQSGHNTVSWYQQALGQGPQFIFQYYREEENGRGNFPPRFSGLQFPNYSSELNVNALELDDSALYLCASSSPGGVNLFSYNEQFFGPGTRLTVL.

The chain couples TRBV2 to TRBJ1-2; tentative D call: TRBD1 (6 bases). Germline CDR1 is SNHLY and CDR2 is FYNNEI. This CDR3 spans 17 amino acids. Between the trimmed V and J ends, which lost 0 bases and 4 bases, there was a span of 18 bases. The chain's CDR3 is CASSEAGPTGNGYGYTF. The CDR3, as DNA: TGTGCCAGCAGTGAAGCGGGTCCGACAGGTAACGGCTATGGCTACACCTTC.

This clone was found once. The chain joins TRBV7-8 to TRBJ1-5, with a possible D match to TRBD1 (5 bases). This CDR3 contains 14 residues. Trimming left V 1 base short and J 5 bases short, with 9 bases between. The germline gives CDR1 SGHVS, CDR2 FQNEAQ. CDR3 nucleotide sequence: TGTGCCAGCAGCTTAGACCGGGGGGATCAGCCCCAGCATTTT. Translation: CASSLDRGDQPQHF.

V gene TRBV18 combines with J gene TRBJ1-4; D unresolved. Trimming took 2 bases from V and 0 from J, leaving 7 bases between them. The CDR3 has 15 residues. Germline V gene lookup returns CDR1 KGHSH and CDR2 LQKENI. CDR3 in amino acids: CASSPTAATNEKLFF. CDR3 nucleotides: TGTGCCAGCTCACCAACAGCTGCAACTAATGAAAAACTGTTTTTT.

This clone was picked up a small number of times. The chain joins TRBV30 to TRBJ2-4, with TRBD2 matching over 8 bases. V lost 4 bases, J lost 16 bases, and 12 bases stayed unmatched. CDR1 and CDR2 (germline): GTSNPN, SVGIG (reference sequence). The CDR3 sequence is 12 residues long. CDR3 loop: CAWNEGTSFIYF. The CDR3 coding sequence is TGTGCCTGGAACGAAGGGACTAGTTTTATCTACTTC.

The chain uses TRBV19 and TRBJ1-2; perhaps TRBD1 as D (6 bases). Looked up from germline, CDR1 is LNHDA and CDR2 is SQIVND (reference sequence). The CDR3 has 17 amino acids. Trimming cost V 2 bases and J 0 bases, with 16 bases left between them. CDR3 amino acids: CASSITSGTKANYGYTF. CDR3 bases: TGTGCCAGTAGTATAACCTCCGGGACAAAGGCTAACTATGGCTACACCTTC.

The genes are TRBV6-1 and TRBJ2-2; D not resolved. Per the germline V gene, CDR1 is MNHNS and CDR2 is SASEGT. V lost 2 bases to trimming and J lost 4 bases, with 14 bases between them. CDR3 length: 16 residues. The DNA for the CDR3 is TGTGCCAGCAGTGAACAGGCAGGCGTTGGCACCGGGGAGCTGTTTTTT. Protein: CASSEQAGVGTGELFF.

This rearrangement joins TRBV6-4 to TRBJ1-1; no clear D. Looked up from germline, CDR1 is MRHNA and CDR2 is SNTAGT. This CDR3 comprises 13 residues. Trimming took 5 bases from V and 1 from J, leaving 8 bases between them. CDR3 sequence: CASSSTRNTEAFF. The CDR3 bases are TGTGCCAGCAGTTCAACACGGAACACTGAAGCTTTCTTT.

This clone was detected a few times. The chain has TRBV12-3 or TRBV12-4 and TRBJ1-1; TRBD1 matches 10 bases. CDR3 length: 13 residues. V lost 6 bases to trimming and J lost 10 bases; unmatched junction nucleotides: 8. The CDR3 bases are TGTGCCAGCAGGCAAGACAGGGGGCAGTCAGCTTTCTTT. Protein sequence: CASRQDRGQSAFF.

V gene TRBV23-1 combines with J gene TRBJ1-5; 7 bases line up with TRBD1. TRBV23-1 is sorted into the ORF group, with uncertain function. Trimming took 8 bases from V and 0 from J; bases not matched to a gene: 10. CDR3 length equals 16 residues. The chain's CDR3 is CASRDSGPYSNQPQHF. Here the CDR3 DNA reads TGCGCCAGCCGGGACAGCGGGCCTTATAGCAATCAGCCCCAGCATTTT.

This rearrangement joins TRBV25-1 to TRBJ2-7, with D perhaps TRBD2 (5 bases). Germline V gene data show CDR1 as MGHDK and CDR2 as SYGVNS. CDR3 size: 13 residues. The V gene lost 6 bases and the J gene lost 7 bases, with 16 bases spanning the gap. The CDR3 region has the DNA TGTGCCAGCAGCGGACTTGGGGTGGGGGAGCAGTACTTC. This encodes CASSGLGVGEQYF.

The chain carries TRBV6-5 and TRBJ1-4, with TRBD1 identical over 10 bases. V shed 10 bases, J shed 7 bases, and the junction held 9 bases outside the gene matches. Germline loops: CDR1 MNHEY, CDR2 SVGAGI. This CDR3 has 14 residues. As DNA, the CDR3 is TGTGCCACCGCCAGACAGGGGGCCGGTGAAAAACTGTTTTTT. Translating gives CATARQGAGEKLFF.

J is TRBJ1-3 and V is TRBV7-8, with D possibly TRBD1 on 5 matching bases. Trimming removed 5 bases from V and 4 bases from J, with 6 bases in between. This CDR3 is 12 amino acids long. The germline CDR1 and CDR2 sequences are SGHVS and FQNEAQ. The CDR3 here is CASSGGGNTIYF. CDR3 coding DNA: TGTGCCAGCAGCGGGGGGGGAAACACCATATATTTT.

In nucleotides, the CDR3 is TGTGCCAGCAGCTCGCAGGTCAAAGGGGGTGAGCAGTACTTC. Encoded protein: CASSSQVKGGEQYF. The chain recombines TRBV7-2 with TRBJ2-7; perhaps TRBD1 as D (6 bases). This CDR3 has 14 residues. CDR1 is SGHTA, CDR2 FQGNSA, per germline. V was trimmed by 4 bases and J by 7 bases, leaving 17 bases between them.